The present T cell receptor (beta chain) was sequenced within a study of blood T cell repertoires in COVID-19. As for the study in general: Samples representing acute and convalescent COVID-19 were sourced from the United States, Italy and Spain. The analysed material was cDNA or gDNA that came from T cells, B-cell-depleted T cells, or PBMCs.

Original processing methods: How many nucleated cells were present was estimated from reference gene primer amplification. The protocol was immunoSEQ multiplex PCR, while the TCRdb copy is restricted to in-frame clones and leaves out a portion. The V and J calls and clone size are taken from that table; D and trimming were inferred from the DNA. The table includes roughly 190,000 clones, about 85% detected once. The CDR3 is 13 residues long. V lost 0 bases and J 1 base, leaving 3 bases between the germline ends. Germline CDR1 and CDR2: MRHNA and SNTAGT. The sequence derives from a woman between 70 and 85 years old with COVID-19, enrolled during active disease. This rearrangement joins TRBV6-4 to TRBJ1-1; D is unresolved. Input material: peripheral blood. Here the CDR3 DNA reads TGTGCCAGCAGTGACTCCAGGAACACTGAAGCTTTCTTT. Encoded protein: CASSDSRNTEAFF.